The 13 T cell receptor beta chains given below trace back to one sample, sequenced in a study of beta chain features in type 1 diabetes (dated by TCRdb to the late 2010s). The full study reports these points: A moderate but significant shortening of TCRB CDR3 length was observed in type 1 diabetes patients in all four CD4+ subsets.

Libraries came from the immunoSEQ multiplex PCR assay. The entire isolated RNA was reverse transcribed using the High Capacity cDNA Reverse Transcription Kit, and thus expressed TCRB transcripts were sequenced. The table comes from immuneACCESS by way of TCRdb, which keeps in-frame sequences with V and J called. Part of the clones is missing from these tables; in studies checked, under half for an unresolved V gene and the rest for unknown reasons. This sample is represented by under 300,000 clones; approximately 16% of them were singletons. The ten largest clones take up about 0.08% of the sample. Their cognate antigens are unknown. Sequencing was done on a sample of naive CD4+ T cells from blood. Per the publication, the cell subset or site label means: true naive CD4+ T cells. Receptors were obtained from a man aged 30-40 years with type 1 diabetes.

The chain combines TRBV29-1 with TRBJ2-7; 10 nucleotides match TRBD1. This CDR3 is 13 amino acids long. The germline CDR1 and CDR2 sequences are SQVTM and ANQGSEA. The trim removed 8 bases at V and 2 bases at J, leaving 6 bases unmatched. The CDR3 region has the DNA TGCAGCACTCGACAGGGGGCGGCCTACGAGCAGTACTTC. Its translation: CSTRQGAAYEQYF.

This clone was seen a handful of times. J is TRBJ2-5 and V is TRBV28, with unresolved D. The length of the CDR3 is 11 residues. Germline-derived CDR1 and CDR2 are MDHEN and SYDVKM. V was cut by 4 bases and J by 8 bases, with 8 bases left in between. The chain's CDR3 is CASSWTSTQYF. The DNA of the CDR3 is TGTGCCAGCAGTTGGACCTCTACCCAGTACTTC. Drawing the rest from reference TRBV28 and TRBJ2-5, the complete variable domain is DVKVTQSSRYLVKRTGEKVFLECVQDMDHENMFWYRQDPGLGLRLIYFSYDVKMKEKGDIPEGYSVSREKKERFSLILESASTNQTSMYLCASSWTSTQYFGPGTRLLVL.

This chain's CDR3 is CASSKIRGVEQYF. CDR3 bases: TGTGCCAGCAGTAAGATTAGGGGGGTCGAGCAGTACTTC. The V call is TRBV25-1, the J call TRBJ2-7; TRBD1 or TRBD2 may be the D gene (6 bases each). The CDR3 has 13 residues. CDR1 is MGHDK, CDR2 SYGVNS, per germline. V dropped 5 bases and J dropped 6 bases, with 14 bases sitting between them.

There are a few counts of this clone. CDR3 in amino acids: CAISESSSGTNEQFF. The CDR3 bases are TGTGCCATCAGTGAGTCGTCTAGCGGGACCAATGAGCAGTTCTTC. V is TRBV10-3 and J is TRBJ2-1, with TRBD2 matching over 9 bases. Germline CDR1 and CDR2: ENHRY and SYGVKD. CDR3 length: 15 amino acids. V lost 0 bases and J lost 6; bases outside the gene matches: 3.

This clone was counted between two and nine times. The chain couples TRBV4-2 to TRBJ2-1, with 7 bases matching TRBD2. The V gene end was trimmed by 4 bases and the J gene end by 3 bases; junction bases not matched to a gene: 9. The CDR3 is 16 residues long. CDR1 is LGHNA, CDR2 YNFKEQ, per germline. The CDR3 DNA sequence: TGTGCCAGCAGCCCCGGGAGGCTTCCCGACTACAATGAGCAGTTCTTC. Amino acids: CASSPGRLPDYNEQFF.

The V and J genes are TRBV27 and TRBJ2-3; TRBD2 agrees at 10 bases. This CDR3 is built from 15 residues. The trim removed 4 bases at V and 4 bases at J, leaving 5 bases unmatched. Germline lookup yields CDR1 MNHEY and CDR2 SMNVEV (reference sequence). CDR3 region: CASSSLAGGSDTQYF. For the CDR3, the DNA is TGTGCCAGCAGTTCCTTAGCGGGAGGCTCAGATACGCAGTATTTT.

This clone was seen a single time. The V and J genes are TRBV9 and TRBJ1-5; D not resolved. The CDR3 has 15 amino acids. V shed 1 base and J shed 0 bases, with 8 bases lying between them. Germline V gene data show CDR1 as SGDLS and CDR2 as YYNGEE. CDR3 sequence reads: CASSVSPASNQPQHF. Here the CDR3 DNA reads TGTGCCAGCAGCGTATCCCCAGCTAGCAATCAGCCCCAGCATTTT.

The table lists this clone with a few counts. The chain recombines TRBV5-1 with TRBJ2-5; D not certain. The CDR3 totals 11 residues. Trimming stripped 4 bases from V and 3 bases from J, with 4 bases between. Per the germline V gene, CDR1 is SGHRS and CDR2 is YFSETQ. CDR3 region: CASSVKETQYF. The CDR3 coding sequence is TGCGCCAGCAGCGTCAAAGAGACCCAGTACTTC.

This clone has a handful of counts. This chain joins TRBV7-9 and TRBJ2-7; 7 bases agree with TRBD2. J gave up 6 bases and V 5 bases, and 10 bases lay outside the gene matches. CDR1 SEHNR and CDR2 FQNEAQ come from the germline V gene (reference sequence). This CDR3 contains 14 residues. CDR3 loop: CASSLVWEGAEQYF. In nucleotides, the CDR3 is TGTGCCAGCAGCCTCGTGTGGGAGGGCGCCGAGCAGTACTTC.

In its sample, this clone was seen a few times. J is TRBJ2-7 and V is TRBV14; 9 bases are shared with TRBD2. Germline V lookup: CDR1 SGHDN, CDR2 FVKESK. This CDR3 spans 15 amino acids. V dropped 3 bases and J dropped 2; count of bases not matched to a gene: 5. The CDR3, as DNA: TGTGCCAGCAGCCACCGGCCTAGCGGGACCTACGAGCAGTACTTC. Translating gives CASSHRPSGTYEQYF.

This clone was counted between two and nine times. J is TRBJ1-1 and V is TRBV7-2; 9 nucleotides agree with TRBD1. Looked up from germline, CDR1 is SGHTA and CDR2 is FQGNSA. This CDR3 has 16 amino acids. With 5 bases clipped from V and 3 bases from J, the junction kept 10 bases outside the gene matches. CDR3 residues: CASSLWGTGMHTEAFF. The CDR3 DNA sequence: TGTGCCAGCAGCCTCTGGGGGACAGGGATGCACACTGAAGCTTTCTTT. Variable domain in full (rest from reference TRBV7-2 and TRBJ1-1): GAGVSQSPSNKVTEKGKDVELRCDPISGHTALYWYRQSLGQGLEFLIYFQGNSAPDKSGLPSDRFSAERTGGSVSTLTIQRTQQEDSAVYLCASSLWGTGMHTEAFFGQGTRLTVV.

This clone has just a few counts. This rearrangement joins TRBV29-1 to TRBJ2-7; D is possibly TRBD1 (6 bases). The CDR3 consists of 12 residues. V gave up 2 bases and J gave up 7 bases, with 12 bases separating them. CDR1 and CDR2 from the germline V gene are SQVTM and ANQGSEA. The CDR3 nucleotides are TGCAGCGTTGAACGCAATACAGGGGAGCAGTACTTC. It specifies CSVERNTGEQYF.

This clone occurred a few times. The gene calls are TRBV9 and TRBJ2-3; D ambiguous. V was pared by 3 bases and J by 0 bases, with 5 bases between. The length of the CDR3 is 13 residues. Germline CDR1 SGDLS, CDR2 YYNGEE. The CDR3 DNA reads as TGTGCCAGCAGCGCCCTGAGCACAGATACGCAGTATTTT. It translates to CASSALSTDTQYF.